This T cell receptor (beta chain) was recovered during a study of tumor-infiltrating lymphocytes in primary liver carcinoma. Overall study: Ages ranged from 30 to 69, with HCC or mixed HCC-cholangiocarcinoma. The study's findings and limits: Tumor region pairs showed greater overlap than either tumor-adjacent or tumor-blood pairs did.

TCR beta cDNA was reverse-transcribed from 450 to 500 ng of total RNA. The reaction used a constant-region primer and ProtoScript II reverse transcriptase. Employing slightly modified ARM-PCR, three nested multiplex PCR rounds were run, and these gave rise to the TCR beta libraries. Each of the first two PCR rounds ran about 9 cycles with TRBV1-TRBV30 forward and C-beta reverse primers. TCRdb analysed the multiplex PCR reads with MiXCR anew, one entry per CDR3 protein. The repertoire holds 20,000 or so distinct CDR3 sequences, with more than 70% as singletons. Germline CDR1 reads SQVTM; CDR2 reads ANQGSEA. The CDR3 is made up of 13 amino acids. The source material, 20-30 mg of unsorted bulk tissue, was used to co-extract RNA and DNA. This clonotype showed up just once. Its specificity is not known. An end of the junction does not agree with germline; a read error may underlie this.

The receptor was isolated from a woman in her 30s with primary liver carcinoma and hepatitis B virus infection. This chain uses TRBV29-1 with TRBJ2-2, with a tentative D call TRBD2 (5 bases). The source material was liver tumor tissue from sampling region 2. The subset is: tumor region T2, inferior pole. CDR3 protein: CSIGRRGTGELLF. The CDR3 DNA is TGCAGCATTGGGAGACGAGGCACCGGGGAGCTGTTATTT.